These 27 T cell receptor beta chains originate from one sample sequenced in a study of T cell changes during pregnancy in multiple sclerosis. Sequenced by immunoSEQ multiplex PCR; TCRdb stores in-frame clones only, minus some. Among roughly 29,000 clones, 85% to 95% were seen once, and the ten largest hold around 5.4%. The sample in question was CD8+ T cells from peripheral blood mononuclear cells, obtained before pregnancy. All receptors come from a female donor with multiple sclerosis, enrolled in a pregnancy study.

This chain links TRBV7-3 with TRBJ2-7; 11 positions match TRBD2. The V gene's germline CDR1 is SGHTA and CDR2 FQGTGA. Germline trimming cut 5 bases from V and 4 bases from J; bases unmatched to any gene: 10. This CDR3 region has 16 residues. The CDR3 bases are TGTGCCAGCAGCCCTGGCCAGGGACTAGCGGCGTACGAGCAGTACTTC. It specifies CASSPGQGLAAYEQYF.

This clone has just one count. The V gene is TRBV2, the J gene TRBJ2-7, with D possibly being TRBD1 (5 bases). V lost 1 base to trimming and J lost 6 bases, with 16 bases between them. The CDR3 is 15 residues long. Germline CDR1 SNHLY, CDR2 FYNNEI. As DNA, the CDR3 is TGTGCCAGCAGTGAAGTGGGTGACAGAGCGTCCGAGCAGTACTTC. Amino acids: CASSEVGDRASEQYF.

The rearrangement joins TRBV27 to TRBJ2-7; 8 bases map to TRBD2. The trim removed 4 bases at V and 1 base at J, leaving 3 bases unmatched. The CDR3 sequence is 14 residues long. The germline gives CDR1 MNHEY, CDR2 SMNVEV (reference sequence). CDR3: CASSSSGGSYEQYF. In nucleotides, the CDR3 is TGTGCCAGCAGTTCCAGCGGGGGATCCTACGAGCAGTACTTC.

J is TRBJ2-1 and V is TRBV9, with 8 nucleotides matching TRBD2. This CDR3 comprises 16 residues. Germline V gene sequence: CDR1 SGDLS, CDR2 YYNGEE. With 3 bases clipped from V and 9 bases from J, the junction kept 14 bases outside the gene matches. In DNA form, the CDR3 reads TGTGCCAGCAGCGCAACCGGGGGGGGCGGGAACGGTGAGCAGTTCTTC. Amino acid sequence: CASSATGGGGNGEQFF.

CDR3 nucleotides: TGTGCCAGCAGCGATGGGCCGGGGGGCGAGCAGTACTTC. It yields the protein CASSDGPGGEQYF. The genes are TRBV9 and TRBJ2-7; 7 nucleotides match TRBD2. Unmatched junction bases numbered 6, after V lost 3 bases and J lost 6 bases. The germline V gene encodes CDR1 SGDLS and CDR2 YYNGEE. The CDR3 is 13 amino acids.

V usage is TRBV5-1 and J usage is TRBJ1-1, with D unresolved. The V and J ends lost 3 bases and 0 bases respectively, with 15 bases between them. CDR3 length: 16 residues. Germline assignment: CDR1 SGHRS and CDR2 YFSETQ. This CDR3 is CASSSSRQVMNTEAFF. Here the CDR3 DNA reads TGCGCCAGCAGCTCCTCACGGCAGGTTATGAACACTGAAGCTTTCTTT.

V gene TRBV4-1 combines with J gene TRBJ2-1; 9 bases line up with TRBD1. CDR1 is MGHRA, CDR2 YSYEKL, per germline. Germline trimming cut 3 bases from V and 5 bases from J; bases unmatched to any gene: 8. The CDR3 totals 16 residues. The CDR3 loop reads CASSHPRDREHNEQFF. Here the CDR3 DNA reads TGCGCCAGCAGCCATCCCCGGGACAGGGAGCACAATGAGCAGTTCTTC.

CDR3 region: CASSLTGKSSNEKLFF. For the CDR3, the DNA is TGTGCCAGCAGCTTAACAGGGAAAAGTTCTAATGAAAAACTGTTTTTT. V usage is TRBV7-6 and J usage is TRBJ1-4; D perhaps matches TRBD1 (6 bases). The CDR3 covers 16 residues. V lost 2 bases to trimming and J lost 3 bases, with 13 bases between them. Germline-derived CDR1 and CDR2 are SGHVS and FNYEAQ.

This clone was detected once. The chain is built from TRBV9 and TRBJ2-3; 10 nucleotides align to TRBD1. V shed 4 bases, J shed 3 bases, and the junction held 8 bases outside the gene matches. The CDR3 length is 16 residues. Looked up from germline, CDR1 is SGDLS and CDR2 is YYNGEE. CDR3 in DNA: TGTGCCAGCAGCTCCCAGACAGGGGGCATAACAGATACGCAGTATTTT. Protein sequence: CASSSQTGGITDTQYF.

The chain uses TRBV5-1 and TRBJ1-2; unclear D gene. The V end lost 0 bases, the J end lost 2 bases, and 14 bases lay between the germline ends. This CDR3 spans 16 amino acids. The germline gives CDR1 SGHRS, CDR2 YFSETQ. CDR3 sequence (DNA): TGCGCCAGCAGCTTGGAGCCGGCGGGGATGAACTATGGCTACACCTTC. This sequence encodes CASSLEPAGMNYGYTF.

The gene calls are TRBV28 and TRBJ2-1; D gene unclear. CDR3 length: 15 residues. The V end lost 11 bases, the J end lost 2 bases, and 19 bases lay between the germline ends. Germline V gene lookup returns CDR1 MDHEN and CDR2 SYDVKM. The CDR3 region has the DNA TGTGCCTCCAAAAGAGAGCGCCTAGCCTACAATGAGCAGTTCTTC. Residues: CASKRERLAYNEQFF.

The rearrangement links TRBV27 to TRBJ1-1, with TRBD1 as a possible D gene (6 bases). V dropped 9 bases and J dropped 0 bases, with 20 bases sitting between them. Germline CDR1 is MNHEY and CDR2 is SMNVEV (reference sequence). This CDR3 region has 16 residues. DNA for the CDR3: TGTGCCAGTTCTTTGTTCTCAGGGGTGATGAACACTGAAGCTTTCTTT. Encoded protein: CASSLFSGVMNTEAFF.

This clone appeared a single time. The chain joins TRBV4-1 to TRBJ1-2, with 7 bases identical to TRBD1. Germline V gene sequence: CDR1 MGHRA, CDR2 YSYEKL. CDR3 length: 16 amino acids. With V trimmed by 4 bases and J by 8 bases, 16 bases remained unmatched. The CDR3 nucleotides read TGCGCCAGCAGCCCCGCGGGCGGGACAGAGGGTCTAGGCTACACCTTC. Translation gives CASSPAGGTEGLGYTF.

The chain combines TRBV2 with TRBJ2-5, with 12 bases fitting TRBD2. CDR1 SNHLY and CDR2 FYNNEI come from the germline V gene. J lost 2 bases, V lost 5 bases, and 6 bases had no gene match. The CDR3 is made up of 16 amino acids. DNA for the CDR3: TGTGCCAGCAGTCCTAGCGGGGGGGCGGGTCAAGAGACCCAGTACTTC. Translated: CASSPSGGAGQETQYF.

This clone showed up just a few times. V and J are TRBV6-4 and TRBJ2-1, with 9 bases matching TRBD2. Germline V gene data show CDR1 as MRHNA and CDR2 as SNTAGT. Trimming at V came to 3 bases and at J to 7 bases, leaving 7 bases not matched to a gene. CDR3 length equals 15 residues. The CDR3 DNA reads as TGTGCCAGCAGTGAAGGGCGGGAGGGCCTTAATGAGCAGTTCTTC. Its protein is CASSEGREGLNEQFF.

The genes are TRBV4-2 and TRBJ2-5; D not resolved. The CDR3 length is 17 residues. Germline CDR1 LGHNA, CDR2 YNFKEQ. V gave up 2 bases and J gave up 3 bases, with 19 bases separating them. Written as DNA, the CDR3 is TGTGCCAGCAGCCAAACGATTAGGCAAACTAAAGAAGAGACCCAGTACTTC. Its protein is CASSQTIRQTKEETQYF.

The genes are TRBV7-8 and TRBJ2-4, with 7 bases that match TRBD1. The germline CDR1 and CDR2 sequences are SGHVS and FQNEAQ. This CDR3 region has 15 residues. The trim removed 6 bases at V and 2 bases at J, leaving 7 bases unmatched. DNA for the CDR3: TGTGCCAGCAGTCAGACAGGGACACCCAAAAACATTCAGTACTTC. Translating it yields CASSQTGTPKNIQYF.

The V gene is TRBV9, the J gene TRBJ2-3; 8 positions match TRBD1. CDR1 and CDR2 from the germline V gene are SGDLS and YYNGEE. The trim removed 4 bases at V and 1 base at J, leaving 8 bases unmatched. The CDR3 consists of 16 residues. The CDR3 loop reads CASSSTTGAGTDTQYF. The CDR3 DNA sequence: TGTGCCAGCAGCTCCACGACAGGGGCTGGCACAGATACGCAGTATTTT.

V usage is TRBV6-5 and J usage is TRBJ2-7; a weak D match, TRBD1 (6 bases). The CDR3 length is 14 residues. Trimming stripped 4 bases from V and 2 bases from J, with 12 bases between. CDR1 MNHEY and CDR2 SVGAGI come from the germline V gene. The CDR3 sequence is CASSSLGGPYEQYF. In DNA, the CDR3 is TGTGCCAGCAGTTCCCTAGGGGGTCCCTACGAGCAGTACTTC.

The V call is TRBV4-1, the J call TRBJ2-7; TRBD2 matches 12 bases. V was pared by 0 bases and J by 7 bases, with 4 bases of the junction left unmatched. CDR1 is MGHRA, CDR2 YSYEKL, per germline. The CDR3 spans 15 residues. The CDR3 DNA sequence: TGCGCCAGCAGCCAAGATGGGCTAGCGGGAGGGGAGCAGTACTTC. Protein sequence: CASSQDGLAGGEQYF.

V gene TRBV9 combines with J gene TRBJ2-1; D is perhaps TRBD2 (7 bases). The CDR3 spans 16 residues. The germline V gene encodes CDR1 SGDLS and CDR2 YYNGEE. Trimming removed 0 bases at V and 7 bases at J, with 17 bases between. The CDR3 DNA reads as TGTGCCAGCAGCGTAGATTGGCGGGGGCCCGGGAATGAGCAGTTCTTC. Translation: CASSVDWRGPGNEQFF. Drawing the rest from reference TRBV9 and TRBJ2-1, the complete variable domain is DSGVTQTPKHLITATGQRVTLRCSPRSGDLSVYWYQQSLDQGLQFLIQYYNGEERAKGNILERFSAQQFPDLHSELNLSSLELGDSALYFCASSVDWRGPGNEQFFGPGTRLTVL.

The V and J genes are TRBV13 and TRBJ2-1; 10 bases agree with TRBD2. Germline assignment: CDR1 PRHDT and CDR2 FYEKMQ (reference sequence). The CDR3 is made up of 17 amino acids. V gave up 5 bases and J gave up 5 bases; unmatched junction bases: 12. CDR3 DNA: TGTGCCAGCAGCCTAGAATCTAGGACTAGCGGAGACAATGAGCAGTTCTTC. Translating gives CASSLESRTSGDNEQFF.

The chain recombines TRBV25-1 with TRBJ2-1; D possibly corresponds to TRBD1 (6 bases). Germline loops: CDR1 MGHDK, CDR2 SYGVNS. Trimming removed 4 bases from V and 7 bases from J, with 14 bases in between. The CDR3 is made up of 14 amino acids. CDR3 loop: CASSGGHEVNEQFF. CDR3 nucleotide sequence: TGTGCCAGCAGTGGGGGACATGAGGTGAATGAGCAGTTCTTC.

By share, this clone counts as medium-sized. The rearrangement links TRBV6-4 to TRBJ2-3; 10 bases are shared with TRBD1. CDR3 size: 13 residues. V was pared by 8 bases and J by 4 bases, with 3 bases of the junction left unmatched. Germline V CDR1 and CDR2: MRHNA, SNTAGT. The CDR3 nucleotides are TGTGCCAGCGGGACAGGGGACGCAGATACGCAGTATTTT. Residues: CASGTGDADTQYF.

The chain uses TRBV5-5 and TRBJ1-5, with no clear D. CDR1 is SGHKS and CDR2 is YYEKEE in the germline V gene (reference sequence). The CDR3 covers 15 residues. Trimming removed 4 bases at V and 0 bases at J, with 11 bases between. CDR3 region: CASSPSEYSNQPQHF. As DNA, the CDR3 is TGTGCCAGCAGCCCCTCGGAGTATAGCAATCAGCCCCAGCATTTT. The full variable domain, with the rest looked up from reference TRBV5-5 and TRBJ1-5, is DAGVTQSPTHLIKTRGQQVTLRCSPISGHKSVSWYQQVLGQGPQFIFQYYEKEERGRGNFPDRFSARQFPNYSSELNVNALLLGDSALYLCASSPSEYSNQPQHFGDGTRLSIL.

The chain couples TRBV27 to TRBJ1-4; D gene ambiguous. Trimming removed 2 bases from V and 0 bases from J, with 10 bases in between. The CDR3 is 16 amino acids. Germline V gene lookup returns CDR1 MNHEY and CDR2 SMNVEV (reference sequence). Written as DNA, the CDR3 is TGTGCCAGCAGTTTACGCCCGCCGGCAACTAATGAAAAACTGTTTTTT. Translating gives CASSLRPPATNEKLFF.

The chain combines TRBV5-8 with TRBJ2-3; D perhaps matches TRBD1 (5 bases). Germline-derived CDR1 and CDR2 are SGHTS and YDEGEE. This CDR3 has 15 amino acids. Trimming stripped 2 bases from V and 0 bases from J, with 10 bases between. CDR3: CASSFGRVSTDTQYF. CDR3 in DNA: TGTGCCAGCAGCTTTGGCAGGGTGAGCACAGATACGCAGTATTTT.